This T cell receptor beta chain was identified in a study of T cells after somatic rescue of genetic block. This clone has just one count. The repertoire was sequenced with immunoSEQ multiplex PCR; TCRdb's copy has only in-frame clones and lacks some. The table lists some 90,000 clones, 75% to 90% of them singletons. Germline CDR1 reads SEHNR; CDR2 reads FQNEAQ (reference sequence). V was pared by 0 bases and J by 0 bases, with 1 base of the junction left unmatched. The CDR3 contains 16 residues. The chain combines TRBV7-9 with TRBJ2-7, with TRBD2 matching over 11 bases. The sequenced material came from peripheral blood mononuclear cells (PBMCs). The clonotype was recovered from a woman younger than 30. CDR3 region: CASSLAGTSGSYEQYF. The CDR3 nucleotides are TGTGCCAGCAGCTTAGCGGGGACTAGCGGCTCCTACGAGCAGTACTTC.